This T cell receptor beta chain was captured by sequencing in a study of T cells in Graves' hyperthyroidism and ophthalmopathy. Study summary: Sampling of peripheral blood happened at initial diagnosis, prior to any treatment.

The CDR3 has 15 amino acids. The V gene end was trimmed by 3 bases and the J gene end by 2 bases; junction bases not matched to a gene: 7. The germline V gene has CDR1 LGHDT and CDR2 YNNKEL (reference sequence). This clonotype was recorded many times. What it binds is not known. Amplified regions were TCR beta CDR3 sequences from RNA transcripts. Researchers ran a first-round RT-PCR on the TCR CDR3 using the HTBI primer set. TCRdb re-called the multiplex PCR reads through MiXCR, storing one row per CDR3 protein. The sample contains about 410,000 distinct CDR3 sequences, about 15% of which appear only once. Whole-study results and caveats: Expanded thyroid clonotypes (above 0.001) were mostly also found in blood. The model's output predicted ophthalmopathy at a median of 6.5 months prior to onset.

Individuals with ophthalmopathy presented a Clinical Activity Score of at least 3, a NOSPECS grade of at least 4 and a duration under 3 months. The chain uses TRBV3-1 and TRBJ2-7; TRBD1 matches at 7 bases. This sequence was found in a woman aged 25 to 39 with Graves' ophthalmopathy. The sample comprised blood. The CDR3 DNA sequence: TGTGCCAGCAGCCAGATGGGACAGCGAACCTACGAGCAGTACTTC. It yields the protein CASSQMGQRTYEQYF.